Listed here are 20 T cell receptor beta chains from one sample, sequenced in a study of T cells after posttransplantation cyclophosphamide. Generated by immunoSEQ multiplex PCR, the TCRdb table keeps only in-frame clones and is missing some. The sample was found to contain around 8,000 clones, and every one recurs. Cyclophosphamide on days +3 and +4 followed busulfan-fludarabine conditioning and a marrow graft. The sample consisted of PBMCs, taken after allogeneic stem cell transplant with posttransplant cyclophosphamide. These receptor sequences come from a female patient in her forties or fifties who received an allogeneic stem cell transplant from a related donor, was CMV-positive, and had no GVHD. A subset of T cells may come from the graft donor.

This clone appeared many times. This chain uses TRBV9 with TRBJ2-7; no clear D. CDR1 and CDR2 from the germline V gene are SGDLS and YYNGEE. This CDR3 spans 13 amino acids. Trimming took 0 bases from V and 5 from J, leaving 9 bases between them. The CDR3 sequence is CASSVGGRNEQYF. CDR3 coding DNA: TGTGCCAGCAGCGTAGGCGGTAGGAACGAGCAGTACTTC.

This clone was seen at least ten times. The chain joins TRBV2 to TRBJ1-1; D ambiguous. Per germline, CDR1 SNHLY and CDR2 FYNNEI. The V gene lost 4 bases and the J gene lost 0 bases, with 6 bases spanning the gap. This CDR3 region has 13 residues. CDR3 loop: CASSAYMNTEAFF. The CDR3 region has the DNA TGTGCCAGCAGTGCGTACATGAACACTGAAGCTTTCTTT. Full variable domain (outside the CDR3, taken from reference TRBV2 and TRBJ1-1): EPEVTQTPSHQVTQMGQEVILRCVPISNHLYFYWYRQILGQKVEFLVSFYNNEISEKSEIFDDQFSVERPDGSNFTLKIRSTKLEDSAMYFCASSAYMNTEAFFGQGTRLTVV.

This clone was found many times. This chain links TRBV7-3 with TRBJ2-2; no reliable D call. V gave up 5 bases and J gave up 7 bases, with 11 bases separating them. Germline lookup yields CDR1 SGHTA and CDR2 FQGTGA. The CDR3 has 13 residues. CDR3 coding DNA: TGTGCCAGCAGCCCATCCCCCATCGGGGAGCTGTTTTTT. It is translated as CASSPSPIGELFF.

This clone was counted at least ten times. CDR3 region: CASSPRRGRGYTF. CDR3 nucleotide sequence: TGTGCCAGCAGCCCCCGCAGGGGGCGAGGCTACACCTTC. The genes are TRBV5-6 and TRBJ1-2, with 8 nucleotides matching TRBD1. CDR1 is SGHDT and CDR2 is YYEEEE in the germline V gene. The CDR3 loop spans 13 amino acids. V gave up 4 bases and J gave up 8 bases; unmatched junction bases: 7.

This clone showed up many times. V gene TRBV7-3 combines with J gene TRBJ2-3; D might be TRBD2 (5 bases). Germline V gene lookup returns CDR1 SGHTA and CDR2 FQGTGA. Trimming left V 2 bases short and J 7 bases short, with 16 bases between. The CDR3 spans 15 residues. The CDR3 coding sequence is TGTGCCAGCAGCTTAGGAGGCGCCTCAGCGTATACGCAGTATTTT. Amino acids: CASSLGGASAYTQYF. Full variable domain (outside the CDR3, taken from reference TRBV7-3 and TRBJ2-3): GAGVSQTPSNKVTEKGKYVELRCDPISGHTALYWYRQSLGQGPEFLIYFQGTGAADDSGLPNDRFFAVRPEGSVSTLKIQRTERGDSAVYLCASSLGGASAYTQYFGPGTRLTVL.

By share, this clone counts as medium-sized. This sequence joins TRBV10-3 and TRBJ2-1; D is undetermined. Germline CDR1 reads ENHRY; CDR2 reads SYGVKD. This CDR3 contains 15 residues. The ends were cut back, 2 bases at V and 1 base at J, with 9 bases in the middle. This CDR3 is CAISEAVMSYNEQFF. The CDR3 DNA sequence: TGTGCCATCAGTGAGGCGGTAATGTCCTACAATGAGCAGTTCTTC.

This clone was seen repeatedly, ten times or more. J is TRBJ2-3 and V is TRBV6-2 or TRBV6-3; D is perhaps TRBD2 (7 bases). Trimming removed 8 bases at V and 0 bases at J, with 27 bases between. The CDR3 totals 19 residues. Germline V lookup: CDR1 MNHEY, CDR2 SVGEGT. CDR3 bases: TGTGCCAGCTCTCTACGGGGGGCGGGAGCCTCATCTAGCACAGATACGCAGTATTTT. It specifies CASSLRGAGASSSTDTQYF.

At least ten counts were recorded for this clone. The V and J genes are TRBV9 and TRBJ2-5; D might be TRBD2 (6 bases). The CDR3 sequence is 16 residues long. Germline V lookup: CDR1 SGDLS, CDR2 YYNGEE. V lost 3 bases and J 1 base, leaving 16 bases between the germline ends. The CDR3 nucleotides read TGTGCCAGCAGCGCCTACGGGACTGGTTTCCAAGAGACCCAGTACTTC. Amino acids: CASSAYGTGFQETQYF.

This clone is classed as medium-sized. The chain links TRBV4-2 to TRBJ2-7; TRBD1 aligns across 10 bases. This CDR3 is built from 15 residues. The ends lost 3 bases at V and 4 bases at J; junction bases unmatched: 6. Germline V lookup: CDR1 LGHNA, CDR2 YNFKEQ. The CDR3 DNA reads as TGTGCCAGCAGCCAGGGGACAGGGGAGGGGTACGAGCAGTACTTC. Translated: CASSQGTGEGYEQYF.

This clone was seen many times. The chain employs TRBV27 and TRBJ1-1; D not certain. V shed 2 bases and J shed 1 base, with 8 bases lying between them. The CDR3 is 14 residues long. Germline-derived CDR1 and CDR2 are MNHEY and SMNVEV (reference sequence). CDR3 sequence reads: CASSLSWANTEAFF. The CDR3 region has the DNA TGTGCCAGCAGTTTAAGTTGGGCGAACACTGAAGCTTTCTTT.

In this sample, this clone turned up many times. The chain is built from TRBV29-1 and TRBJ2-7; maybe TRBD1 (6 bases). In germline, CDR1 is SQVTM, CDR2 ANQGSEA. This CDR3 has 12 residues. V lost 6 bases, J lost 3 bases, and 12 bases lay in between. CDR3 residues: CSVTKGDYEQYF. The CDR3 DNA reads TGCAGCGTAACTAAGGGGGACTACGAGCAGTACTTC.

This clone was picked up many times. V usage is TRBV7-3 and J usage is TRBJ2-7, with 8 bases that match TRBD1. CDR1 is SGHTA and CDR2 is FQGTGA in the germline V gene. With 2 bases clipped from V and 5 bases from J, the junction kept 8 bases outside the gene matches. The CDR3 sequence is 15 residues long. Here the CDR3 DNA reads TGTGCCAGCAGCTTAGGGCGGACAGGGAGTGACGAGCAGTACTTC. Amino acid sequence: CASSLGRTGSDEQYF.

This clone was seen many times. DNA for the CDR3: TGTGCCAGCGTGCTCATCTACCGTTACGAGCAGTACTTC. This encodes CASVLIYRYEQYF. V and J are TRBV2 and TRBJ2-7, with D unresolved. Trimming shortened V by 8 bases and J by 4 bases, and 15 bases separated the two germline ends. The length of the CDR3 is 13 residues. Germline V gene lookup returns CDR1 SNHLY and CDR2 FYNNEI.

This clone was counted at least ten times. The chain recombines TRBV27 with TRBJ2-5, with TRBD1 matching 7 bases. V was clipped by 7 bases and J by 4 bases; unmatched bases: 9. The CDR3 is 14 amino acids. The germline CDR1 and CDR2 sequences are MNHEY and SMNVEV (reference sequence). In nucleotides, the CDR3 is TGTGCCAGCACTCCGGGACAGCCGGGAGAGACCCAGTACTTC. The encoded protein is CASTPGQPGETQYF.

This clone has at least ten counts. V and J are TRBV27 and TRBJ2-7, with 9 bases that match TRBD2. The germline gives CDR1 MNHEY, CDR2 SMNVEV (reference sequence). The length of the CDR3 is 15 residues. The J segment lost 5 bases and the V segment lost 5 bases, leaving 10 bases of the junction unmatched. The CDR3, as DNA: TGTGCCAGCAGTAAACGGACTAGCGTCGTCGACGAGCAGTACTTC. It encodes CASSKRTSVVDEQYF.

This clone was detected many times. J is TRBJ2-7 and V is TRBV28; D may be TRBD2 (5 bases). V was shortened by 8 bases and J by 4 bases, with 9 bases between the two germline ends. The CDR3 length is 11 residues. The V gene's germline CDR1 is MDHEN and CDR2 SYDVKM. The CDR3 DNA is TGTGCCAGCTGCAGAGGGTACGAGCAGTACTTC. As protein: CASCRGYEQYF.

This clone was counted ten times or more. DNA of the CDR3: TGCGCCAGCAGCTCCGACAGGATCAATTTGAACACTGAAGCTTTCTTT. This sequence encodes CASSSDRINLNTEAFF. The rearrangement uses TRBV5-1 and TRBJ1-1; maybe TRBD1 (6 bases). Deletions cut 3 bases from V and 0 bases from J, with 15 bases between. The CDR3 runs to 16 residues. Germline V lookup: CDR1 SGHRS, CDR2 YFSETQ. Based on the CDR3 plus reference TRBV5-1 and TRBJ1-1, the full variable domain is KAGVTQTPRYLIKTRGQQVTLSCSPISGHRSVSWYQQTPGQGLQFLFEYFSETQRNKGNFPGRFSGRQFSNSRSEMNVSTLELGDSALYLCASSSDRINLNTEAFFGQGTRLTVV.

This clone was observed many times. The V call is TRBV9, the J call TRBJ2-1; 7 bases align to TRBD2. Losses at the gene ends were 0 bases for V and 4 bases for J; bases not matched to a gene: 4. The length of the CDR3 is 15 residues. Germline CDR1 and CDR2: SGDLS and YYNGEE. This CDR3 is CASSVGLREYNEQFF. CDR3 in DNA: TGTGCCAGCAGCGTAGGGTTGCGGGAGTACAATGAGCAGTTCTTC.

This clone was seen ten or more times. The V call is TRBV12-3 or TRBV12-4, the J call TRBJ2-6; 9 nucleotides line up with TRBD1. The V gene end was trimmed by 5 bases and the J gene end by 1 base; junction bases not matched to a gene: 15. The CDR3 is 20 residues long. This CDR3 is CASSVRGTGLVRSGANVLTF. CDR3 coding DNA: TGTGCCAGCAGTGTAAGGGGGACAGGGCTCGTGAGGTCTGGGGCCAACGTCCTGACTTTC.

This clone is medium-sized (0.01 to 0.1%) by share. The chain employs TRBV6-2 or TRBV6-3 and TRBJ2-4, with D possibly being TRBD2 (6 bases). The length of the CDR3 is 11 residues. CDR1 is MNHEY and CDR2 is SVGEGT in the germline V gene. Deletions cut 4 bases from V and 11 bases from J, with 9 bases between. Here the CDR3 reads CASSSGTLQYF. The CDR3 nucleotides read TGTGCCAGCAGTTCGGGGACTCTTCAGTACTTC.